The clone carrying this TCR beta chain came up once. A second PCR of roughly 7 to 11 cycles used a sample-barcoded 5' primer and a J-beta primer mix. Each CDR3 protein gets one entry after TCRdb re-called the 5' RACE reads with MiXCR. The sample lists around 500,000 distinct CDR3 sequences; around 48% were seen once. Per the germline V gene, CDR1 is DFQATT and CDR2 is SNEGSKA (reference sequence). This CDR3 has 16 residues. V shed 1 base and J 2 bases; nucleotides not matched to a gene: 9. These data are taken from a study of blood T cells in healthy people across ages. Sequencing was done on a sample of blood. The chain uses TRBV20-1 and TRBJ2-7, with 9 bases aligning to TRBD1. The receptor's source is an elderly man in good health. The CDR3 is CSARAQGQGLTYEQYF. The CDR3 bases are TGCAGTGCTAGAGCTCAGGGACAGGGCTTAACCTACGAGCAGTACTTC.